The clone carrying this T cell receptor (beta chain) was found a few times. The data stem from a study of T cells of healthy individuals. This CDR3 contains 13 residues. Germline lookup yields CDR1 SGDLS and CDR2 YYNGEE. V was cut by 4 bases and J by 6 bases, with 10 bases left in between. TCRdb redid the calling of the 5' RACE reads with MiXCR, one entry per CDR3 protein. The data show 60,000 to 80,000 distinct CDR3 sequences, with 15% to 20% seen just once and approximately 4.8% held by the top ten. The TCR was taken from a human donor in good health. The chain joins TRBV9 to TRBJ2-2; D is uncertain. The CDR3 DNA reads as TGTGCCAGCAGCACCATAGTAGCCGGGGAGCTGTTTTTT. Its translation is CASSTIVAGELFF.